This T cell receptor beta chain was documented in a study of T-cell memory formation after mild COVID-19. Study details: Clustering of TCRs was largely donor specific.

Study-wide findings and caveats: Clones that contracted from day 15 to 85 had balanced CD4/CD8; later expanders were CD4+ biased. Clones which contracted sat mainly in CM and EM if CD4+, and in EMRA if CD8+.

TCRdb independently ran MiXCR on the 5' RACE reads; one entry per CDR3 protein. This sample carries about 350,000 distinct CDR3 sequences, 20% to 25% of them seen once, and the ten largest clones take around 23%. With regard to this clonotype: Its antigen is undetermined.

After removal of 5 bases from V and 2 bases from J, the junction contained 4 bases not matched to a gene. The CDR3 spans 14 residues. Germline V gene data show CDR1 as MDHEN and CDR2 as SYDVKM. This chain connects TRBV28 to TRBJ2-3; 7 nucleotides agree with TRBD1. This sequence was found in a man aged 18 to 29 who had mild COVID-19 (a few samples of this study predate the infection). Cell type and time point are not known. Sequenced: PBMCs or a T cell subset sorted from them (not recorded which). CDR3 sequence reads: CASSTGQATDTQYF. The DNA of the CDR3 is TGTGCCAGCAGTACCGGACAGGCCACAGATACGCAGTATTTT.